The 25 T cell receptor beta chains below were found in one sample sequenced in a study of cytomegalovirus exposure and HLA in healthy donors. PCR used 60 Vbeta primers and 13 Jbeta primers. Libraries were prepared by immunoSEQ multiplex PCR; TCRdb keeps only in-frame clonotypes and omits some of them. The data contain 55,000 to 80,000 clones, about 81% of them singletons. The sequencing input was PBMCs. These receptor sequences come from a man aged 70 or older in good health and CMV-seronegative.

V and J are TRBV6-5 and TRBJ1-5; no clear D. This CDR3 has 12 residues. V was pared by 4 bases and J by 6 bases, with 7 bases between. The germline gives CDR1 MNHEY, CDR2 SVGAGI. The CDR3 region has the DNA TGTGCCAGCAGTTTTATCTTTCAGCCCCAGCATTTT. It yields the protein CASSFIFQPQHF.

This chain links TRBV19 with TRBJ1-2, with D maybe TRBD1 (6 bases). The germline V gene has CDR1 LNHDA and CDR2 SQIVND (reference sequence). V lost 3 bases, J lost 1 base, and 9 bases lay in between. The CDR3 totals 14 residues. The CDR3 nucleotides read TGTGCCAGTAGTATCGACAGGCTTAACTATGGCTACACCTTC. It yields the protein CASSIDRLNYGYTF.

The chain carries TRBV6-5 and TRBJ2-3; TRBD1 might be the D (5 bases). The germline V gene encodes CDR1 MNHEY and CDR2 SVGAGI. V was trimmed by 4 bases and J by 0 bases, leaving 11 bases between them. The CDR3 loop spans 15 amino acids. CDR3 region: CASSLGPRSTDTQYF. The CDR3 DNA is TGTGCCAGCAGTTTGGGGCCCAGGAGCACAGATACGCAGTATTTT.

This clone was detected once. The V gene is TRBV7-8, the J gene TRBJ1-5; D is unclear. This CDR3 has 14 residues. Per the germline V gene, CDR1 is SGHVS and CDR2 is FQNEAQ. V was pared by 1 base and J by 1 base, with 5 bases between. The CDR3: CASSLVLSNQPQHF. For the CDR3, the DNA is TGTGCCAGCAGCTTAGTTCTGAGCAATCAGCCCCAGCATTTT.

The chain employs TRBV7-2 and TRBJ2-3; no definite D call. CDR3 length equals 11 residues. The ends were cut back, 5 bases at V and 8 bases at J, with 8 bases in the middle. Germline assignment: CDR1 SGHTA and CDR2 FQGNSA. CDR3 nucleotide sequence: TGTGCCAGCAGCCTCCCGGGTACGCAGTATTTT. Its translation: CASSLPGTQYF.

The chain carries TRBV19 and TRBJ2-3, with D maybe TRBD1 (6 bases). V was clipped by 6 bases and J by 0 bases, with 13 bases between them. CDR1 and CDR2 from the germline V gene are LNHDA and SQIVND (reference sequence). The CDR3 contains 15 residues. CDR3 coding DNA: TGTGCCAGTAGGGATCAGGGGCCTAGCACAGATACGCAGTATTTT. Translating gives CASRDQGPSTDTQYF. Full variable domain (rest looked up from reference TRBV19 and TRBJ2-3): DGGITQSPKYLFRKEGQNVTLSCEQNLNHDAMYWYRQDPGQGLRLIYYSQIVNDFQKGDIAEGYSVSREKKESFPLTVTSAQKNPTAFYLCASRDQGPSTDTQYFGPGTRLTVL.

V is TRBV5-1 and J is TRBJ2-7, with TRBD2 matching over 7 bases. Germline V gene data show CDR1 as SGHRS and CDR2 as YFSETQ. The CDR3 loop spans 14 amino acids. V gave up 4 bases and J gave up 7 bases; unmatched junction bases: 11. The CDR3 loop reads CASSPLGGSREQYF. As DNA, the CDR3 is TGCGCCAGCAGCCCGTTGGGGGGGTCTCGAGAGCAGTACTTC.

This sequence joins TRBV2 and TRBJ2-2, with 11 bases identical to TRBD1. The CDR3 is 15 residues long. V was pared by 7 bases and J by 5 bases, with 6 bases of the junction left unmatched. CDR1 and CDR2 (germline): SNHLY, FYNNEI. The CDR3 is CASTSGQGATGELFF. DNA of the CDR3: TGTGCCAGCACATCCGGACAGGGGGCAACCGGGGAGCTGTTTTTT.

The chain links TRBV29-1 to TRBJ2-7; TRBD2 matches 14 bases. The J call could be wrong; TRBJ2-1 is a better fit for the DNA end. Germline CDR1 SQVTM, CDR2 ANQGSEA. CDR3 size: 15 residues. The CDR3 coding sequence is TGCAGCGTTGGGACTAGCGGGGGGTCCTACAATGAGCAGTTCTTC. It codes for CSVGTSGGSYNEQFF.

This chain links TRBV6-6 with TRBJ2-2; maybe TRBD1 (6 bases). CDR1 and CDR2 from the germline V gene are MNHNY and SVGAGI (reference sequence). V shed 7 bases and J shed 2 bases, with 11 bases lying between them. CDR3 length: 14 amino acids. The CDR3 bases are TGTGCCAGCAACGAGGACAGAAACACCGGGGAGCTGTTTTTT. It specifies CASNEDRNTGELFF.

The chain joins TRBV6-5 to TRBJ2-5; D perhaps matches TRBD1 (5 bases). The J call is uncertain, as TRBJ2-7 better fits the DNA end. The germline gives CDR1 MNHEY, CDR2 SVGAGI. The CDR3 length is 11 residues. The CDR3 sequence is CASSQGNEQYF. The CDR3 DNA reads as TGTGCCAGCAGTCAGGGCAACGAGCAGTACTTC.

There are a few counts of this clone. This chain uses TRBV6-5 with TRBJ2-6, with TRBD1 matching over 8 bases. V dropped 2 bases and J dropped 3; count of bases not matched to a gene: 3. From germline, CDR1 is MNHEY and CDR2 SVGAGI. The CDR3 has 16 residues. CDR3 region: CASSYAGGGGANVLTF. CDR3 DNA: TGTGCCAGCAGTTACGCAGGGGGCGGTGGGGCCAACGTCCTGACTTTC.

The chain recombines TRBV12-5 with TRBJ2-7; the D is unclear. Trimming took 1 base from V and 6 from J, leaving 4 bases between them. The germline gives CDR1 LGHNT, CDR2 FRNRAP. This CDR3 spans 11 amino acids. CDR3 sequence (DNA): TGTGCTAGTGGTTTGGAGCTCGAGCAGTACTTC. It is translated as CASGLELEQYF.

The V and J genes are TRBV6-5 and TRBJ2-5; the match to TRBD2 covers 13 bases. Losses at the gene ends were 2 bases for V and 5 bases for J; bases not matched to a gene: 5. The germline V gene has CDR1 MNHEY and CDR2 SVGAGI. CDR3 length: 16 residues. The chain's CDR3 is CASSYGGTSGEETQYF. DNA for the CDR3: TGTGCCAGCAGTTACGGGGGGACTAGCGGGGAGGAGACCCAGTACTTC.

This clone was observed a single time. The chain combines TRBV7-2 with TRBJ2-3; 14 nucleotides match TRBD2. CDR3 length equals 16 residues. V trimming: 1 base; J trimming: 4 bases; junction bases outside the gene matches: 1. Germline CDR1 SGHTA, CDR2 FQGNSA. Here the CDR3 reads CASSLGLAGGADTQYF. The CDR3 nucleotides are TGTGCCAGCAGCTTAGGACTAGCGGGAGGGGCAGATACGCAGTATTTT.

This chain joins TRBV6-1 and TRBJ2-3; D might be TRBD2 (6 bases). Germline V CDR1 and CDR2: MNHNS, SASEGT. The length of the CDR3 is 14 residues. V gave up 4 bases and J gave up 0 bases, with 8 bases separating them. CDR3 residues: CASSGLASTDTQYF. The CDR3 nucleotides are TGTGCCAGCAGTGGCCTAGCGAGCACAGATACGCAGTATTTT.

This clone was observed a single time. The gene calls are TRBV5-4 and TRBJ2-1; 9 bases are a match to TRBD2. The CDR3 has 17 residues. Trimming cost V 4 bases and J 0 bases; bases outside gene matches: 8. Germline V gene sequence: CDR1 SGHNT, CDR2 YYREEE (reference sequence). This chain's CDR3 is CASSISGGRSSYNEQFF. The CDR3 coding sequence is TGTGCCAGCAGCATTAGCGGGGGCCGAAGCTCCTACAATGAGCAGTTCTTC.

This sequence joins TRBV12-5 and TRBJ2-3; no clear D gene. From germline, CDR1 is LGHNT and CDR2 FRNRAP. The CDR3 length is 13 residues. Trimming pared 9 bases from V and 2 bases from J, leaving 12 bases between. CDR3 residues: CASGSLFTDTQYF. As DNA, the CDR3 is TGTGCTAGCGGGTCCCTCTTCACAGATACGCAGTATTTT.

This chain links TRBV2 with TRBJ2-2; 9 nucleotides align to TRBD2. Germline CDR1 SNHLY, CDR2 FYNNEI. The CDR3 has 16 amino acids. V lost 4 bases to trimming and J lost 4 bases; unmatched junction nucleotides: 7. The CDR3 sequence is CASSGVAGAITGELFF. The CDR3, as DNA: TGTGCCAGCAGTGGAGTAGCGGGAGCGATCACCGGGGAGCTGTTTTTT.

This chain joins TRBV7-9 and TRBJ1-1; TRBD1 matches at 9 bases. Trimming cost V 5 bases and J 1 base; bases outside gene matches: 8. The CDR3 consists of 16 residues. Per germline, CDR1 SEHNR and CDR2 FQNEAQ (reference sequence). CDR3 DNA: TGTGCCAGCAGCCAACGCGGACAGGGGAGGAACACTGAAGCTTTCTTT. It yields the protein CASSQRGQGRNTEAFF.

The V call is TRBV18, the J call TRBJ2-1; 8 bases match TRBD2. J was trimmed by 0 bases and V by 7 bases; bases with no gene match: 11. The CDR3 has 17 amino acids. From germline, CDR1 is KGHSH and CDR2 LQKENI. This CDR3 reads CASLSSREGYSYNEQFF. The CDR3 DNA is TGTGCCAGCTTATCTTCCCGGGAGGGATACTCCTACAATGAGCAGTTCTTC.

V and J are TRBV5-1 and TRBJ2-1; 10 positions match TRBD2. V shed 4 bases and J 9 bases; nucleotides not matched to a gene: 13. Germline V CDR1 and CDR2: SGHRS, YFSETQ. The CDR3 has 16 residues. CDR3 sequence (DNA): TGCGCCAGCAGCCGAACCGGGACTAGCGTGAAAACTGAGCAGTTCTTC. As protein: CASSRTGTSVKTEQFF.

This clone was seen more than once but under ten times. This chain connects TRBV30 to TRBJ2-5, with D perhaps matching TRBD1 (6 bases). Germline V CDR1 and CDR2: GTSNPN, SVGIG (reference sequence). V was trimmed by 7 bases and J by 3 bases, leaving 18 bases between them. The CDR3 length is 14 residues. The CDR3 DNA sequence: TGTGCCTTCAAATACCGGGACAAGAAAGAGACCCAGTACTTC. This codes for CAFKYRDKKETQYF.

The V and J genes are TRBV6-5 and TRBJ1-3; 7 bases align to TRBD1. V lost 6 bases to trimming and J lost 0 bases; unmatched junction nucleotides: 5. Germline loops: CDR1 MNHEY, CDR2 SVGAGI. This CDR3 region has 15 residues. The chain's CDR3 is CASRLDRDSGNTIYF. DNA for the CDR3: TGTGCCAGCAGGCTAGACAGGGACTCTGGAAACACCATATATTTT.

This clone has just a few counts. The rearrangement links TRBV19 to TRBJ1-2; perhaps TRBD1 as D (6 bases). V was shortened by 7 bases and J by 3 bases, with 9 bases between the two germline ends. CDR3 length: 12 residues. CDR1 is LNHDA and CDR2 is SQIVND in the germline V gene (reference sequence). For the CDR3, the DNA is TGTGCCAGTATAGAGGGGGACTATGGCTACACCTTC. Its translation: CASIEGDYGYTF.